The clone carrying this T cell receptor beta chain was seen more than once but under ten times. What it binds is unknown. Roughly three months, about 14 weeks, into antiretroviral therapy, follow-up blood was collected. All unsorted peripheral T cells were captured because whole blood was used without fractionation. An approximately 2.5 ml peripheral blood sample was taken for RNA. These data belong to a study of HIV-infected patients and healthy controls. Study-wide findings and caveats: HIV-associated CDR3 frequencies dropped significantly during therapy; CMV-associated ones, mostly rising, changed nonsignificantly. Treated samples reflected only about three months of therapy, arguably too short to observe immune reconstitution.

The CDR3 is made up of 13 amino acids. The germline V gene encodes CDR1 DFQATT and CDR2 SNEGSKA (reference sequence). Unmatched junction bases numbered 3, after V lost 8 bases and J lost 3 bases. cDNA was made from roughly 470 ng RNA using alpha and beta constant primers. Separate chain-specific third strand synthesis with multiplexing indices produced the alpha and beta libraries. Ligation attached cDNA to a 5' RACE adapter that carried a random hexamer and SP2 site. TCRdb fed the 5' RACE reads into MiXCR, producing one record per CDR3 protein. The sample consists of more than 15,000 distinct CDR3 sequences, under 9.5% of them appearing once.

This specimen was blood, taken during antiretroviral therapy. The source is an adult with HIV infection. The rearrangement links TRBV20-1 to TRBJ2-3, with TRBD2 matching 12 bases. The CDR3 coding sequence is TGCAGTAGGACTAGCGGGACTACAGATACGCAGTATTTT. This sequence encodes CSRTSGTTDTQYF.